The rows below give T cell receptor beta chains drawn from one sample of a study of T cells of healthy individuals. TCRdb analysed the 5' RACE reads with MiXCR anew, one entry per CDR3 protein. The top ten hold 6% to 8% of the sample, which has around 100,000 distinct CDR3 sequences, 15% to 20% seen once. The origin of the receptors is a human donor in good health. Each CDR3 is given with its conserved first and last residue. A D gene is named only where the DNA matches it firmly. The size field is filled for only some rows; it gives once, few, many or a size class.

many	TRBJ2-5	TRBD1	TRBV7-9	TGTGCCAGCAGCGACAGGGGAATGGAGACCCAGTACTTC	CASSDRGMETQYF
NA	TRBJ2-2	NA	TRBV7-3	TGTGCCAGCAGCCTCTTCCGGGACTCCGGCGGGGAGCTGTTTTTT	CASSLFRDSGGELFF
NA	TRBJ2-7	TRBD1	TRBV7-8	TGTGCCAGCAGCTTCTGGCTCAGAACAGGGGTAGCCTACGAGCAGTACTTC	CASSFWLRTGVAYEQYF
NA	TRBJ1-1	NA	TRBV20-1	TGCAGTGCCCGTACCAGGGGAGGAGCTTTCTTT	CSARTRGGAFF
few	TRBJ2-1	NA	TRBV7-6	TGTGCCAGCAGCTTAGGCCTGTTCCAGTTCTTC	CASSLGLFQFF
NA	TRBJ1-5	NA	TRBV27	TGTGCCAGCAGTGCCTTCAATCAGCCCCAGCATTTT	CASSAFNQPQHF
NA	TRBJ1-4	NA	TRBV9	TGTGCCAGCAGCGTAGGACAGGAGGGTGAAAAACTGTTTTTT	CASSVGQEGEKLFF
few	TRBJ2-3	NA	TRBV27	TGTGCCAGCAGCCTGCAGTATTTT	CASSLQYF
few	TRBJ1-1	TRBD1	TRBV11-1	TGTGCCAGCAGCAGTCGACAGGGGGGCGACACTGAAGCTTTCTTT	CASSSRQGGDTEAFF
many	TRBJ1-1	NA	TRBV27	TGTGCCAGCAGCCTAATAAAAGGGTCCACTGAAGCTTTCTTT	CASSLIKGSTEAFF
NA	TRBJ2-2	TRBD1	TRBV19	TGTGCCAGTAGTATGCGACAGGGGGCTTCCGGGGAGCTGTTTTTT	CASSMRQGASGELFF
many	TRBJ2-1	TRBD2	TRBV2	TGTGCCAGCAGCTATAGCGGGGGGGTCTCCTACAATGAGCAGTTCTTC	CASSYSGGVSYNEQFF
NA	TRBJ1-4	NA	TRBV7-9	TGTGCCAGCAGCTTGGACGGCGGGAGAAAACTGTTTTTT	CASSLDGGRKLFF
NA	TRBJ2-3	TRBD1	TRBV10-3	TGTGCCATCAGTGAGCCCGACGGGACAGAATCCACAGATACGCAGTATTTT	CAISEPDGTESTDTQYF
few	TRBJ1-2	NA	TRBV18	TGTGCCAGCTCACCACGTTCGGGGCTGGATGGCTACACCTTC	CASSPRSGLDGYTF
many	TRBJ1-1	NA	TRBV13	TGTGCCAGCAGCTGGCACAGGTCCGAAGCTTTCTTT	CASSWHRSEAFF
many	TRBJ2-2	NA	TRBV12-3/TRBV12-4	TGTGCCAGCAGACTCGGGGAGCTGTTTTTT	CASRLGELFF
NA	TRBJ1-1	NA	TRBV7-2	TGTGCCAGCAGCTTAAGCGGCAAGTACACTGAAGCTTTCTTT	CASSLSGKYTEAFF
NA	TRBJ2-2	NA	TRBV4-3	TGCGCCAGCAGCCAAGTCGGCCCGAACACCGGGGAGCTGTTTTTT	CASSQVGPNTGELFF
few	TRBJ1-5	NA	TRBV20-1	TGCAGTGCTAGGATCTACAGGGACTTCAATCAGCCCCAGCATTTT	CSARIYRDFNQPQHF
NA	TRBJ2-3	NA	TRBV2	TGTGCCAGCTGGCGGGATACGCAGTATTTT	CASWRDTQYF
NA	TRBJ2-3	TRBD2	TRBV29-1	TGCAGCGTTGTTAAGACTAGCTCAGATACGCAGTATTTT	CSVVKTSSDTQYF
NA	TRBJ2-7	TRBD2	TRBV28	TGTGCCAGCAGTTTCCAACTAGCGGCTACCTACGAGCAGTACTTC	CASSFQLAATYEQYF
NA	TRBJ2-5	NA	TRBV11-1	TGTGCCAGCAGCTCCCAGGGAAGGGAGACCCAGTACTTC	CASSSQGRETQYF
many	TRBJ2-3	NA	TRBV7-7	TGTGCTAGCAGCTTGGGGGGAGAGAGACAGGATACGCAGTATTTT	CASSLGGERQDTQYF
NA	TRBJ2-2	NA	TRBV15	TGTGTCACCAGCAGCTCTCCCGGGGAGCTGTTTTTT	CVTSSSPGELFF
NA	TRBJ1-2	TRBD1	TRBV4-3	TGCGCCAGCAGCCATGTACAGGGGGAGGGAGGCTACACCTTC	CASSHVQGEGGYTF
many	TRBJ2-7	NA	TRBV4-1	TGCGCCAGCAGCCAGACCCCCCAGGGACCCTACGAGCAGTACTTC	CASSQTPQGPYEQYF
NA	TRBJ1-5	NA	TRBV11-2	TGTGCCAGCAGCTTAGACAGCCATCAGCCCCAGCATTTT	CASSLDSHQPQHF
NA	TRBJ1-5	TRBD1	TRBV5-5	TGTGCCAGCAGCACTAACAGGGGGGGTCAGCCCCAGCATTTT	CASSTNRGGQPQHF